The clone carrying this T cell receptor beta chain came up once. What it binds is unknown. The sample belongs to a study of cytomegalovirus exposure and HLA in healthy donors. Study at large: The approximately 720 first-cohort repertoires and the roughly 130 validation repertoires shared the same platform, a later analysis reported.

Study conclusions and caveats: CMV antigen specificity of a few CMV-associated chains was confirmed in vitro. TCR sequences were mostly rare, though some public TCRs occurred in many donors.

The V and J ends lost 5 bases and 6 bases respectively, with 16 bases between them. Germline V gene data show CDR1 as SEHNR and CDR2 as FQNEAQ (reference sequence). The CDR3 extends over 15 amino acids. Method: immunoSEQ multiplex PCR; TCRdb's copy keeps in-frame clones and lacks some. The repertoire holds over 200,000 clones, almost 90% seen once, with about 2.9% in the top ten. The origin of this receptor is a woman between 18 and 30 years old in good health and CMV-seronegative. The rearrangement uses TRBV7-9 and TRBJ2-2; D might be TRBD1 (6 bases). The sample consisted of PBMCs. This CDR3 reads CASSPRTGFAGELFF. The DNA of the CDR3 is TGTGCCAGCAGCCCGCGAACAGGGTTCGCCGGGGAGCTGTTTTTT.